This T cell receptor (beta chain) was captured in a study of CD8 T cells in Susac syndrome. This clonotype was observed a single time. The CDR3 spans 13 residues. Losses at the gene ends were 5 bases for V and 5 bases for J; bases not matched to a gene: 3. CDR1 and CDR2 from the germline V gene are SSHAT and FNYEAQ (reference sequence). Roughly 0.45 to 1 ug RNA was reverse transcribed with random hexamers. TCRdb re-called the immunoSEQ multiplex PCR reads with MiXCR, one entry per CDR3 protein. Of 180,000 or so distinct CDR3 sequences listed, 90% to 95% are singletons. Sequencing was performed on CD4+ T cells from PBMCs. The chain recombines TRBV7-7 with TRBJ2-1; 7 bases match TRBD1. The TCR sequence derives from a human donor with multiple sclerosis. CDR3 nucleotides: TGTGCCAGCAGCCCGGGACAGCACAATGAGCAGTTCTTC. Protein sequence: CASSPGQHNEQFF.